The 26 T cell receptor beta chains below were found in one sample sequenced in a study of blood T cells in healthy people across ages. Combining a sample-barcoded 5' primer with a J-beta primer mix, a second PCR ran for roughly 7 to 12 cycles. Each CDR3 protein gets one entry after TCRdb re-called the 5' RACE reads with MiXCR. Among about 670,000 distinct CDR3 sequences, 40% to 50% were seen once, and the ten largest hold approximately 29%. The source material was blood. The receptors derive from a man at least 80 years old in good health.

Here the CDR3 reads CSVVGTQMNTEAFF. The CDR3 DNA follows: TGCAGCGTTGTTGGGACACAAATGAACACTGAAGCTTTCTTT. The chain combines TRBV29-1 with TRBJ1-1; weak D call: TRBD1 (6 bases). Trimming stripped 4 bases from V and 0 bases from J, with 12 bases between. CDR3 length equals 14 residues. The germline V gene encodes CDR1 SQVTM and CDR2 ANQGSEA.

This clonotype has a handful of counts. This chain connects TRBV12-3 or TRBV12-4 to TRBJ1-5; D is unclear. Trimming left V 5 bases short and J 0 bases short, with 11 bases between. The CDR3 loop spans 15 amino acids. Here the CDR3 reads CASSPDGSSNQPQHF. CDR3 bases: TGTGCCAGCAGTCCCGACGGATCTAGCAATCAGCCCCAGCATTTT.

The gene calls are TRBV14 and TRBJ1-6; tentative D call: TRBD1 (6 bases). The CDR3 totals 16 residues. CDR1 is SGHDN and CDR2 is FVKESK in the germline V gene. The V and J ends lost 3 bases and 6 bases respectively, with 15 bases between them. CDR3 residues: CASSQVGRGPNSPLHF. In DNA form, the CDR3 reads TGTGCCAGCAGCCAGGTGGGCCGGGGGCCTAATTCACCCCTCCACTTT.

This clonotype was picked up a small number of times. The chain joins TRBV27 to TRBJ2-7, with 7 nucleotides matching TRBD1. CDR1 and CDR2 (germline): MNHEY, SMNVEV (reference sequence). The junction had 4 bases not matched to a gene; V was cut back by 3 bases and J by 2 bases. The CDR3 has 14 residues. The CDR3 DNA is TGTGCCAGCAGTTTCCGACAGGGTCCCTACGAGCAGTACTTC. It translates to CASSFRQGPYEQYF.

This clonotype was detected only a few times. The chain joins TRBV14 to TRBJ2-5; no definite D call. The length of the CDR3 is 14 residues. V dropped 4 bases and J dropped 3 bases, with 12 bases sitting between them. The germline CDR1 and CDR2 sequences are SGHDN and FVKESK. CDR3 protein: CASSLQVLKETQYF. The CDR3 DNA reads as TGTGCCAGCAGCCTTCAGGTGTTGAAAGAGACCCAGTACTTC.

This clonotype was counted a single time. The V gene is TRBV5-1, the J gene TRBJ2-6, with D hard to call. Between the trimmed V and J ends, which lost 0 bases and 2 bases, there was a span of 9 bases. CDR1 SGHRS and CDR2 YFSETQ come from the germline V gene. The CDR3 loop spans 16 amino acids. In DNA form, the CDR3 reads TGCGCCAGCAGCTTGGCTCCCGATCCTGGGGCCAACGTCCTGACTTTC. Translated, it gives CASSLAPDPGANVLTF.

CDR3 loop: CASRQTGQGSETQYF. The CDR3 DNA follows: TGTGCCAGCAGACAAACAGGACAGGGCTCAGAGACCCAGTACTTC. The chain carries TRBV6-2 or TRBV6-3 and TRBJ2-7; the match to TRBD1 covers 8 bases. The J call is doubtful: the DNA matches TRBJ2-5 better. The CDR3 is made up of 15 amino acids. Germline V gene data show CDR1 as MNHEY and CDR2 as SVGEGT.

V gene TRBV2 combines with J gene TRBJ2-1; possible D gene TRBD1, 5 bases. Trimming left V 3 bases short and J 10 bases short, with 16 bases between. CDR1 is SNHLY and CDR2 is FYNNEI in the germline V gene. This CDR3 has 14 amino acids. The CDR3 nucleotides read TGTGCCAGCAGTGATCAAATAGGGGTTTGGGAGCAGTTCTTC. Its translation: CASSDQIGVWEQFF.

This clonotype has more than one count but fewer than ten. CDR3 amino acids: CASSAPRSGSPLHF. In DNA form, the CDR3 reads TGTGCCAGCAGTGCACCCCGTTCGGGTTCACCCCTCCACTTT. This sequence joins TRBV12-3 or TRBV12-4 and TRBJ1-6; unclear D gene. The V end was cut by 5 bases, the J end by 9 bases, with 14 bases between. This CDR3 spans 14 amino acids.

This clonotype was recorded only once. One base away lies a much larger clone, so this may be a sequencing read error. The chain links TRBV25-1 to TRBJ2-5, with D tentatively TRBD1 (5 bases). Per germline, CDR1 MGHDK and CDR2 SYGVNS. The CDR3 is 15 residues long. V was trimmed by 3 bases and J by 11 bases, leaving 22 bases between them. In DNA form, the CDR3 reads TGTGCCAGCAGTGAGGCAGGGCGTCACTACGATGAGCAGTACTTC. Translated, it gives CASSEAGRHYDEQYF.

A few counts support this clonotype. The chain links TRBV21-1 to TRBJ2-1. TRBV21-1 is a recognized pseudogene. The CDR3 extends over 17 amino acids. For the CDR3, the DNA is TGTGCCAGCAGCAAAGGGTCGATGCCGGCCCTACAATATGAGCAGTTCTTC. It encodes CASSKGSMPALQYEQFF.

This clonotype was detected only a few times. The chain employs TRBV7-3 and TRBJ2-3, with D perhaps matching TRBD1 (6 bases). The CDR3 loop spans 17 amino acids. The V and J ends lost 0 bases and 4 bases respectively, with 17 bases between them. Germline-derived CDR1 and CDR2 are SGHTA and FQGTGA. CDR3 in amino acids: CASSLTRGEMVADTQYF. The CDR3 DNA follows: TGTGCCAGCAGCTTAACCAGGGGTGAAATGGTGGCAGATACGCAGTATTTT.

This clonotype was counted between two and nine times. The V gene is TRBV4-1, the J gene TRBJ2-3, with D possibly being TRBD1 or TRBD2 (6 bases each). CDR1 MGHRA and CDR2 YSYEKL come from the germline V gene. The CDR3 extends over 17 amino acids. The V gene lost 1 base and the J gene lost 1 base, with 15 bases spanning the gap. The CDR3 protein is CASSQGSGGQGTDTQYF. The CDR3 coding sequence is TGCGCCAGCAGCCAAGGGTCCGGGGGCCAAGGCACAGATACGCAGTATTTT.

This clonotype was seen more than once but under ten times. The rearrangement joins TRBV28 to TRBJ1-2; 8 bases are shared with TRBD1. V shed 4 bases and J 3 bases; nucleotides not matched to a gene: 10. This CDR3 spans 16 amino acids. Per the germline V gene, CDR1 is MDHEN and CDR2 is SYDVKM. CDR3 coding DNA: TGTGCCAGCAGTTACCCCGGACAGGGTCTTTACTATGGCTACACCTTC. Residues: CASSYPGQGLYYGYTF.

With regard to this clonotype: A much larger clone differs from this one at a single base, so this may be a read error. The CDR3 sequence: CASSDPGRGSSYEQYF. The CDR3 DNA reads as TGTGCCAGCAGCGATCCGGGACGAGGGAGCTCCTACGAGCAGTACTTC. This chain uses TRBV7-2 with TRBJ2-7; D possibly matches TRBD1 or TRBD2 (5 bases each). The CDR3 is 16 amino acids. Germline V gives CDR1 SGHTA, CDR2 FQGNSA. The ends were cut back, 5 bases at V and 0 bases at J, with 17 bases in the middle.

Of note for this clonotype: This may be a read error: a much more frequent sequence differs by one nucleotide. The CDR3 spells CASSLVGQGDNEQYF. The CDR3 coding sequence is TGCGCCAGCAGCTTAGTCGGACAGGGGGACAATGAGCAGTACTTC. The chain recombines TRBV5-1 with TRBJ2-1; 10 bases are a match to TRBD1. The end of the DNA is better explained by TRBJ2-7, so the J call may be wrong. Per the germline V gene, CDR1 is SGHRS and CDR2 is YFSETQ. CDR3 length equals 15 residues.

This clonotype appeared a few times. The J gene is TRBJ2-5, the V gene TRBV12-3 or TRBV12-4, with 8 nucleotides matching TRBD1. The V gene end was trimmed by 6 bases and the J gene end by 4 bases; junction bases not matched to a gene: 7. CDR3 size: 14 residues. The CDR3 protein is CASSQTGVVETQYF. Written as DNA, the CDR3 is TGTGCCAGCAGCCAGACAGGGGTGGTAGAGACCCAGTACTTC.

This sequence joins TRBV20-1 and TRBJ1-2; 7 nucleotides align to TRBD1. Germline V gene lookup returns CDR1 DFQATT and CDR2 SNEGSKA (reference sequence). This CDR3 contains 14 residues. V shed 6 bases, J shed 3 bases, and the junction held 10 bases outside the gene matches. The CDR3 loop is CSAPRGGRHYGYTF. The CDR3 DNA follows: TGCAGTGCGCCCCGAGGGGGCCGGCACTATGGCTACACCTTC.

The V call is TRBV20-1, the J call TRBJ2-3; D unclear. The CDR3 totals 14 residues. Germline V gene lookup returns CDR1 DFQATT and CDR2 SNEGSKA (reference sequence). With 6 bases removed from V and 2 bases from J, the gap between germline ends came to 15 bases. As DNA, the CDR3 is TGCAGTGCCAACCCGCCGAGTTACACAGATACGCAGTATTTT. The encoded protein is CSANPPSYTDTQYF.

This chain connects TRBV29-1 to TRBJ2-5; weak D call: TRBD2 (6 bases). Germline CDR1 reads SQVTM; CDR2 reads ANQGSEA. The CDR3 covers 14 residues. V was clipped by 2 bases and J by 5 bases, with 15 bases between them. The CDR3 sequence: CSVESVAGGETQYF. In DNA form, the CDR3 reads TGCAGCGTTGAAAGTGTGGCAGGAGGGGAGACCCAGTACTTC.

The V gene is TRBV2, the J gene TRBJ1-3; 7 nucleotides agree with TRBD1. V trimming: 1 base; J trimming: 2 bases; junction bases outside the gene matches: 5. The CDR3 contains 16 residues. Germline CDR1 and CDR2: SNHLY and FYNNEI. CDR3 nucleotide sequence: TGTGCCAGCAGTGAAGTGGGAACAGGGGCTGGAAACACCATATATTTT. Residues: CASSEVGTGAGNTIYF.

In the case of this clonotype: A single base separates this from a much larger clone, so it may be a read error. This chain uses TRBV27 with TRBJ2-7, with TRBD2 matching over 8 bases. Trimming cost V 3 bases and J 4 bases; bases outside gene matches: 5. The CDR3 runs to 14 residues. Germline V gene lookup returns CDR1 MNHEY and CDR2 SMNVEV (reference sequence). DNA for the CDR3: TGTGCCAGCAGTTTTCGAGCGGGAGTATACGAGCAGTACTTC. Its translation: CASSFRAGVYEQYF.

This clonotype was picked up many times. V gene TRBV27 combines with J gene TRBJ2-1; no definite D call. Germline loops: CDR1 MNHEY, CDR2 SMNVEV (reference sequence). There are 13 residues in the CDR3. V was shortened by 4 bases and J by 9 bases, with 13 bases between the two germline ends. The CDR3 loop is CASSSNKIGEQFF. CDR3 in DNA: TGTGCCAGCAGTTCCAATAAGATAGGTGAGCAGTTCTTC.

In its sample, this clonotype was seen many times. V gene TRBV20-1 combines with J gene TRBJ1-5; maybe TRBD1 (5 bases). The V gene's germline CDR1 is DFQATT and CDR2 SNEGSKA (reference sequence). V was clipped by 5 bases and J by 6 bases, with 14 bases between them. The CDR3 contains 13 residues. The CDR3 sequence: CSAGGKGGQPQHF. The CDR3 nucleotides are TGCAGTGCTGGGGGGAAGGGAGGTCAGCCCCAGCATTTT.

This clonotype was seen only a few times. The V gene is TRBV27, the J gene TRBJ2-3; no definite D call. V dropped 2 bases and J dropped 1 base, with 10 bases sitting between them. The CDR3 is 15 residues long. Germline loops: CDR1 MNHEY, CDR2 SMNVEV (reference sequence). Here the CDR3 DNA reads TGTGCCAGCAGTTTAGGGCCAGCCCGCACAGATACGCAGTATTTT. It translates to CASSLGPARTDTQYF.

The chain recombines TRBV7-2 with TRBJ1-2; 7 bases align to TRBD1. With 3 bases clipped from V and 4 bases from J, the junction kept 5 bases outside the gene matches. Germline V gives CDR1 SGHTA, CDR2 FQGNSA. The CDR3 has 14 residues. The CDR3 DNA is TGTGCCAGCAGCTTTGGTCAGGGGGGCTATGGCTACACCTTC. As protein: CASSFGQGGYGYTF.